The source of this T cell receptor beta chain is a study of OX40 agonist ivuxolimab in advanced cancers. Sampling of blood occurred at baseline, cycle 4 day 1, and cycle 7 day 1. Germline V CDR1 and CDR2: MDHEN, SYDVKM. The ends lost 5 bases at V and 0 bases at J; junction bases unmatched: 7. The CDR3 is made up of 18 amino acids. Assay: immunoSEQ multiplex PCR; the TCRdb copy retains only in-frame clones and omits some. In the table there are 70,000 or so clones, 75% to 90% of which are singletons. The material sequenced was CD4+ or CD8+ T cells sorted from blood, taken in a trial of the OX40 agonist ivuxolimab. This chain connects TRBV28 to TRBJ2-6; 10 bases agree with TRBD1. This TCR derives from an adult with an advanced solid tumor such as melanoma, head and neck, liver or kidney cancer. CDR3 in amino acids: CASSPGQGWFSGANVLTF. CDR3 coding DNA: TGTGCCAGCAGTCCGGGACAGGGGTGGTTCTCTGGGGCCAACGTCCTGACTTTC.